Listed below are T cell receptor beta chains from one sample, sequenced in a study of graft-versus-host responses after intestinal transplantation. The method was immunoSEQ multiplex PCR; TCRdb's version includes in-frame clones alone and lacks a portion of them. The sample comprises just under 65,000 clones, more than 90% of which are singletons, and 1.5% to 2% rests with the top ten. Their target antigens are unknown. Sequenced material: unstimulated CD8+ T cells sorted from spleen or lymph node cells, taken before transplant. These receptors were collected from a human donor who was the organ donor for an intestinal transplant. CDR3s include the opening cysteine and the closing phenylalanine or tryptophan. A D gene is named only where the DNA matches it firmly. Clone size is stated in some rows and not others, as once, few, many or a class when expanded.

d_call	v_call	clone_size	j_call	cdr3_nt	cdr3_aa
TRBD1	TRBV27	-	TRBJ2-7	TGTGCCAGCAGTTTTACCGGACAGGGCGGGTACGAGCAGTACTTC	CASSFTGQGGYEQYF
TRBD1	TRBV28	-	TRBJ2-5	TGTGCCAGCAGTCGAGACAGGGTCGGAGAGACCCAGTACTTC	CASSRDRVGETQYF
TRBD1	TRBV28	-	TRBJ2-7	TGTGCCAGCAGTCCTGGGACAGGCTCCTACGAGCAGTACTTC	CASSPGTGSYEQYF
-	TRBV5-1	once	TRBJ2-2	TGCGCCAGCAGCTTGGCGAGCAACACCGGGGAGCTGTTTTTT	CASSLASNTGELFF
TRBD1	TRBV19	-	TRBJ2-7	TGTGCCAGTAGGGACGGACAGGCTTCCTACGAGCAGTACTTC	CASRDGQASYEQYF
-	TRBV5-1	-	TRBJ1-3	TGCGCCAGCAGCTTGAGGTCAGGGAGAAACACCATATATTTT	CASSLRSGRNTIYF
-	TRBV6-1	few	TRBJ1-4	TGTGCCAGCGCCCCCCCCGGGGATAATGAAAAACTGTTTTTT	CASAPPGDNEKLFF
-	TRBV28	once	TRBJ1-2	TGTGCCAGCAGACCCGACAGCGACTATGGCTACACCTTC	CASRPDSDYGYTF
TRBD1	TRBV2	-	TRBJ2-7	TGTGCCAGCAGCCCGGGACAGTTCTACGAGCAGTACTTC	CASSPGQFYEQYF
TRBD1	TRBV5-5	few	TRBJ2-7	TGTGCCAGCAGCTTGGTTGGGACAGGGACCTACGAGCAGTACTTC	CASSLVGTGTYEQYF
-	TRBV14	-	TRBJ2-7	TGTGCCAGCAGCTATTTAAAAGGGGGCGAGCAGTACTTC	CASSYLKGGEQYF